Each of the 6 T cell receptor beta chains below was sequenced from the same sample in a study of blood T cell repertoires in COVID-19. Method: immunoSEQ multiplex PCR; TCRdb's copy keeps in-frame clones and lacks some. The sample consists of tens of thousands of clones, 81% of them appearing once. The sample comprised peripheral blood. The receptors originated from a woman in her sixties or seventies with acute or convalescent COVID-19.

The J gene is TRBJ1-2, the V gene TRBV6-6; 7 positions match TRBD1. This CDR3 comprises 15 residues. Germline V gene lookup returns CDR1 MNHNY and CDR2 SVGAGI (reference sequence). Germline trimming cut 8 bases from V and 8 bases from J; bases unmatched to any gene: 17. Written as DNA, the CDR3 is TGTGCCAGCTTCCGGCAGGGGGTTTTGTATTCCGGCTACACCTTC. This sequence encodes CASFRQGVLYSGYTF.

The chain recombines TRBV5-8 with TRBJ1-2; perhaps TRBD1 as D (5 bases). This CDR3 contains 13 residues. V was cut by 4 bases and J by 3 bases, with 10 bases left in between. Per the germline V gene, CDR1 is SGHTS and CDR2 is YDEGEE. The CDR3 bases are TGTGCCAGCAGCAGGCAGGGTGACTATGGCTACACCTTC. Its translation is CASSRQGDYGYTF. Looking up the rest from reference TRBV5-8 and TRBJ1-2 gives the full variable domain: EAGVTQSPTHLIKTRGQQATLRCSPISGHTSVYWYQQALGLGLQFLLWYDEGEERNRGNFPPRFSGRQFPNYSSELNVNALELEDSALYLCASSRQGDYGYTFGSGTRLTVV.

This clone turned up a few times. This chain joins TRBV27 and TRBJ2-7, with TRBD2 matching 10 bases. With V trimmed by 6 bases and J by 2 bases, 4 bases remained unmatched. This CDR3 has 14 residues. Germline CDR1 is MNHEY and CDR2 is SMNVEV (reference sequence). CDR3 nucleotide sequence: TGTGCCAGCAGCAAAGCGGGAGGGGCCTACGAGCAGTACTTC. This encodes CASSKAGGAYEQYF.

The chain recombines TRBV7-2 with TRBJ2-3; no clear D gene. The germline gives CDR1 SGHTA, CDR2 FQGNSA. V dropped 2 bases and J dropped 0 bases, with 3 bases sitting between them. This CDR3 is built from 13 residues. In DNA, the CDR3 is TGTGCCAGCAGCTTACCTAGCACAGATACGCAGTATTTT. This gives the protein CASSLPSTDTQYF.

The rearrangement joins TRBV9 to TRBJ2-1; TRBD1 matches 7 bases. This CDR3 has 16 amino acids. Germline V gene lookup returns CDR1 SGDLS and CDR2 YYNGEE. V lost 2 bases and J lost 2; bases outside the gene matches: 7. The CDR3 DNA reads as TGTGCCAGCAGCGTCGGAGGAGGACAGGCCTACAATGAGCAGTTCTTC. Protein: CASSVGGGQAYNEQFF.

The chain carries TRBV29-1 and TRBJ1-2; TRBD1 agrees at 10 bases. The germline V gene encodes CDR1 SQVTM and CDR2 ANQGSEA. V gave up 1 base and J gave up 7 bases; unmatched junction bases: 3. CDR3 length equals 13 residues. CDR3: CSVEGQGASGYTF. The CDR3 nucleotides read TGCAGCGTTGAAGGACAGGGGGCCAGTGGCTACACCTTC.